Sequencing of this TCR beta chain was carried out in a study of beta chain features in type 1 diabetes. Whole-study findings and limits: Moderate yet significant TCRB CDR3 shortening was seen in Type 1 diabetes patients in all four CD4+ subsets. Patients' naive, central memory and regulatory TCRB repertoires appeared more alike than those of healthy donors.

With regard to this clone: The antigen is undetermined.

TCRB transcripts that were expressed got sequenced, as all of the isolated RNA had been reverse transcribed. Produced via immunoSEQ multiplex PCR; TCRdb's table is partial and in-frame only. Among 310,000 or so clones listed, approximately 16% were seen once. With 6 bases removed from V and 0 bases from J, the gap between germline ends came to 15 bases. Germline CDR1 reads MNHEY; CDR2 reads SMNVEV (reference sequence). The CDR3 spans 17 residues. The chain has TRBV27 and TRBJ2-6; D remains ambiguous. This TCR came from a man between 18 and 29 years old with type 1 diabetes. Input material: naive CD4+ T cells from blood. The CDR3 region has the DNA TGTGCCAGCAGCTCCCCTGGGCTGCACTCTGGGGCCAACGTCCTGACTTTC. This gives the protein CASSSPGLHSGANVLTF.